The present TCR beta chain was sequenced within a study of CD4+ T cells in melanoma. A remark on this clone: No antigen is known for it.

Findings and caveats of the study: In melanoma, neoantigen-specific CD4+ T cells reportedly differed in differentiation state. CD8+ T cell, macrophage and B cell function reportedly correlated with neoantigen-specific CD4+ T cells.

The assay was immunoSEQ multiplex PCR, and TCRdb's table has in-frame clones only and misses some. The sample shows roughly 140,000 clones, around 90% of them seen only once. The V and J ends lost 7 bases and 6 bases respectively, with 18 bases between them. This CDR3 is built from 14 residues. CDR1 LNHDA and CDR2 SQIVND come from the germline V gene (reference sequence). The chain has TRBV19 and TRBJ1-2; D call uncertain. The clonotype comes from a human donor with melanoma. The CDR3 region has the DNA TGTGCCAGTACCCTCGAATGGCAGGCGGATGGCTACACCTTC. Translating gives CASTLEWQADGYTF.